The present TCR beta chain was sequenced within a study of T cell responses to AZD1222 COVID-19 vaccine. Some clones are missing from TCRdb's copy, which holds only in-frame ones; the method was immunoSEQ multiplex PCR. The sample lists about 150,000 clones, 88% occurring once. Germline CDR1 and CDR2: LNHDA and SQIVND (reference sequence). This CDR3 is 18 amino acids long. V gave up 3 bases and J gave up 8 bases; unmatched junction bases: 16. The sequence was obtained from an adult in good health. The material sequenced was peripheral blood, taken on day 0 of AZD1222 vaccination. The J gene is TRBJ2-1, the V gene TRBV19, with 10 positions matching TRBD2. The DNA of the CDR3 is TGTGCCAGTAGTATGCCCGCGGGGCTAGGGACTAGCGATCATGAGCAGTTCTTC. Translated: CASSMPAGLGTSDHEQFF.